The rows below give T cell receptor beta chains drawn from one sample of a study of early T cells in non-severe SARS-CoV-2 infection. MiXCR, applied by TCRdb to the 5' RACE reads, yields one record per CDR3 protein. The sample gives about 59,000 distinct CDR3 sequences, roughly 13% of which show up once; 7.5% to 10% is in the top ten. The material was whole blood, obtained at baseline. Every receptor here comes from an adult who was a healthcare worker with PCR-confirmed SARS-CoV-2 infection or an uninfected control (not recorded which). CDR3s include the opening cysteine and the closing phenylalanine or tryptophan. Each record gives: D gene, V gene, clone size, J gene, CDR3 DNA, CDR3 protein. D genes are given only for firm matches. Clone size is given for some rows only: seen once, a few or many times, or a class if the clone is expanded.

>TRBD2|TRBV4-2|many|TRBJ2-2
TGTGCCAGCAGCCAAGATGGTGCGGGGGCGAACACCGGGGAGCTGTTTTTT
CASSQDGAGANTGELFF
>TRBD1|TRBV7-2|.|TRBJ1-4
TGTGCCAGCAGCCCCCGGGACAGGGGGTCGCATGAAAAACTGTTTTTT
CASSPRDRGSHEKLFF
>.|TRBV12-3/TRBV12-4|few|TRBJ2-1
TGTGCCAGCAGTCACCCTTGGCGAGAGCAGTTCTTC
CASSHPWREQFF
>.|TRBV6-2/TRBV6-3|.|TRBJ1-2
TGTGCCAGCAGCTCTAACCGGGGCGCCGGGGGCTACACCTTC
CASSSNRGAGGYTF
>TRBD1|TRBV5-1|few|TRBJ1-6
TGCGCCAGCAGCTCGAGGGACAGGGGGCAAGAGAATTCACCCCTCCACTTT
CASSSRDRGQENSPLHF
>.|TRBV13|many|TRBJ1-2
TGTGCCAGCAGCTCCTACGATCGCGGCGGCTACACCTTC
CASSSYDRGGYTF
>.|TRBV30|.|TRBJ2-3
TGTGCCTGGAGTGTACTGGGGGCAGGCACAGATACGCAGTATTTT
CAWSVLGAGTDTQYF
>.|TRBV12-3/TRBV12-4|few|TRBJ2-3
TGTGCCAGCAGCCCCGGACTACCAGGCACAGATACGCAGTATTTT
CASSPGLPGTDTQYF
>.|TRBV7-9|.|TRBJ1-1
TGTGCCAGCAGCCTACAGGGCGCGGTGAACACTGAAGCTTTCTTT
CASSLQGAVNTEAFF
>TRBD2|TRBV19|.|TRBJ2-1
TGTGCCAGTAGAAGAACTAGCGGGGGCTACAATGAGCAGTTCTTC
CASRRTSGGYNEQFF
>TRBD1|TRBV7-9|few|TRBJ2-3
TGTGCCAGCAGCTCGTCCTCAGGGGGCAGTGAGAAAGGCACAGATACGCAGTATTTT
CASSSSSGGSEKGTDTQYF
>.|TRBV7-9|many|TRBJ1-1
TGTGCCAGCAGACCAACCGACAGGTCACCTTGGGACACTGAAGCTTTCTTT
CASRPTDRSPWDTEAFF
>.|TRBV14|medium-sized|TRBJ2-1
TGTGCCAGCAACGATCAGGTCAATGAGCAGTTCTTC
CASNDQVNEQFF
>.|TRBV6-2/TRBV6-3|few|TRBJ2-7
TGTGCCAGCAGTTGGCAAGGCATTCCGTACTTC
CASSWQGIPYF
>TRBD1|TRBV5-1|.|TRBJ2-6
TGCGCCAGCAGCTTGGGGGACAGGGCCCCCGTCCTGACTTTC
CASSLGDRAPVLTF
>.|TRBV7-3|.|TRBJ2-1
TGTGCCAGCAGCCCCAGCCCGGAGGGTATCGGACAGGCCTACAATGAGCAGTTCTTC
CASSPSPEGIGQAYNEQFF
>TRBD2|TRBV7-6|many|TRBJ2-1
TGTGCCAGCAGCCAAGGACTAGCGGGAACGAATGAGCAGTTCTTC
CASSQGLAGTNEQFF
>TRBD2|TRBV7-2|many|TRBJ2-1
TGTGCCAGCAGCCGGACTAGCGGTGAGCAGTTCTTC
CASSRTSGEQFF
>.|TRBV7-9|few|TRBJ1-6
TGTGCCAGCAGCTTGGAGGGAGGTCGCCTCCACTTT
CASSLEGGRLHF
>.|TRBV20-1|.|TRBJ2-2
TGCAGTGCTAGAGTGGCAGGGAACACCGGGGAGCTGTTTTTT
CSARVAGNTGELFF
>.|TRBV5-1|.|TRBJ2-1
TGCGCCAGCAGCTCAAAGGACACCTCCTACAATGAGCAGTTCTTC
CASSSKDTSYNEQFF
>TRBD1|TRBV5-1|.|TRBJ1-2
TGCGCCAGCAGCTGGGACAGCACCTCTTCGATCGACGGCTACACCTTC
CASSWDSTSSIDGYTF
>TRBD2|TRBV19|.|TRBJ2-1
TGTGCCAGTAGTCTAAGCGGGAGGGTATCCTACAATGAGCAGTTCTTC
CASSLSGRVSYNEQFF
>.|TRBV5-1|few|TRBJ2-3
TGCGCCAGCAGCGCGCCGTCAGATACGCAGTATTTT
CASSAPSDTQYF
>.|TRBV6-1|few|TRBJ1-1
TGTGCCAGCAGTGCCCGGACCGCAGAAGCTTTCTTT
CASSARTAEAFF
>.|TRBV19|.|TRBJ2-6
TGTGCCAGTAGTATTGTCTCGGGCAACGTCCTGACTTTC
CASSIVSGNVLTF
>.|TRBV2|many|TRBJ2-1
TGTGCCAGCAGTGAAGTTGTCCAGCCAGGGCAGTTCTTC
CASSEVVQPGQFF
>TRBD2|TRBV20-1|few|TRBJ2-3
TGCAGTGCTAGCGTGACTAGCGGCACAGATACGCAGTATTTT
CSASVTSGTDTQYF
>TRBD1|TRBV7-3|.|TRBJ2-3
TGTGCCAGCAGCACCCGGACAGGGTTTAGCACAGATACGCAGTATTTT
CASSTRTGFSTDTQYF
>.|TRBV20-1|.|TRBJ2-5
TGCAGTGCTAGAGATGGGAGGGACAGTCAAGAGACCCAGTACTTC
CSARDGRDSQETQYF